Below are 10 T cell receptor beta chains sequenced from a single sample in a study of cytomegalovirus exposure and HLA in healthy donors. Produced via immunoSEQ multiplex PCR; TCRdb's table is partial and in-frame only. The data show 120,000 or so clones, with more than 70% seen just once and about 5.3% held by the top ten. The specimen sequenced was PBMCs. The receptors originated from a man aged 18 to 30 in good health and CMV-seronegative.

This clone was seen a few times. V gene TRBV6-5 combines with J gene TRBJ1-1; 7 nucleotides line up with TRBD1. Looked up from germline, CDR1 is MNHEY and CDR2 is SVGAGI. With 2 bases clipped from V and 8 bases from J, the junction kept 5 bases outside the gene matches. The CDR3 runs to 13 residues. Here the CDR3 reads CASSYHRDREAFF. CDR3 in DNA: TGTGCCAGCAGTTACCACCGGGACAGAGAAGCTTTCTTT.

CDR3 loop: CASSPSGIVYQETQYF. CDR3 DNA: TGTGCCAGCTCACCAAGCGGTATCGTTTACCAAGAGACCCAGTACTTC. The chain combines TRBV18 with TRBJ2-5; D perhaps matches TRBD2 (5 bases). V was clipped by 2 bases and J by 0 bases, with 13 bases between them. This CDR3 has 16 residues. The germline V gene has CDR1 KGHSH and CDR2 LQKENI.

The CDR3, as DNA: TGTGCCAGCAGCTCGACTAGCGGGATGATTCAGTACTTC. Translation: CASSSTSGMIQYF. The chain combines TRBV11-1 with TRBJ2-4, with 11 bases matching TRBD2. The germline V gene has CDR1 SGHAT and CDR2 FQDESV (reference sequence). The CDR3 sequence is 13 residues long. Germline trimming cut 4 bases from V and 10 bases from J; bases unmatched to any gene: 3.

This clone was counted only a few times. The rearrangement joins TRBV18 to TRBJ1-1, with 8 nucleotides matching TRBD1. After removal of 10 bases from V and 1 base from J, the junction contained 5 bases not matched to a gene. The CDR3 runs 13 residues. Per germline, CDR1 KGHSH and CDR2 LQKENI. The CDR3 DNA reads TGTGCCACTACCAGGGGGCCGAACACTGAAGCTTTCTTT. Protein sequence: CATTRGPNTEAFF.

This clone has only one observation. This sequence joins TRBV30 and TRBJ2-1; possibly TRBD2 for D (6 bases). Per germline, CDR1 GTSNPN and CDR2 SVGIG (reference sequence). The V gene lost 3 bases and the J gene lost 8 bases, with 14 bases spanning the gap. The CDR3 totals 13 residues. CDR3 in DNA: TGTGCCTGGAGCGACGGGAGAATCGATGAGCAGTTCTTC. Its translation is CAWSDGRIDEQFF. The variable domain in full, with the rest retrieved from reference TRBV30 and TRBJ2-1, is SQTIHQWPATLVQPVGSPLSLECTVEGTSNPNLYWYRQAAGRGLQLLFYSVGIGQISSEVPQNLSASRPQDRQFILSSKKLLLSDSGFYLCAWSDGRIDEQFFGPGTRLTVL.

The rearrangement joins TRBV27 to TRBJ1-6; D unclear. CDR3 length equals 15 residues. The V gene's germline CDR1 is MNHEY and CDR2 SMNVEV (reference sequence). V was shortened by 4 bases and J by 0 bases, with 7 bases between the two germline ends. The CDR3: CASSSISSYNSPLHF. The DNA of the CDR3 is TGTGCCAGCAGTTCCATTAGCTCCTATAATTCACCCCTCCACTTT.

V usage is TRBV12-5 and J usage is TRBJ2-3; TRBD2 aligns across 13 bases. Germline assignment: CDR1 LGHNT and CDR2 FRNRAP. The CDR3 contains 21 residues. Trimming removed 4 bases from V and 0 bases from J; junction bases left unmatched: 16. CDR3 protein: CASGSFRTSGGLPTSTDTQYF. The CDR3 nucleotides are TGTGCTAGTGGTTCTTTCCGGACTAGCGGGGGCCTCCCAACTAGCACAGATACGCAGTATTTT.

The chain employs TRBV29-1 and TRBJ2-1; D perhaps matches TRBD1 (6 bases). The CDR3 totals 11 residues. Germline assignment: CDR1 SQVTM and CDR2 ANQGSEA. The V end was cut by 0 bases, the J end by 15 bases, with 12 bases between. This CDR3 reads CSVEDRQGGFF. DNA of the CDR3: TGCAGCGTTGAAGATCGCCAAGGGGGGTTCTTC.

The V call is TRBV19, the J call TRBJ2-3, with D perhaps TRBD2 (5 bases). The ends were cut back, 6 bases at V and 2 bases at J, with 9 bases in the middle. Germline V CDR1 and CDR2: LNHDA, SQIVND (reference sequence). The CDR3 has 13 residues. The CDR3 spells CASRDRDTDTQYF. In DNA, the CDR3 is TGTGCCAGTAGGGACCGGGACACAGATACGCAGTATTTT.

This clone ranks as medium-sized. The rearrangement joins TRBV2 to TRBJ2-2, with 12 bases lining up with TRBD1. Germline V lookup: CDR1 SNHLY, CDR2 FYNNEI. V lost 3 bases to trimming and J lost 7 bases; unmatched junction nucleotides: 6. This CDR3 is 16 amino acids long. The CDR3 protein is CASSDPGQGAIGELFF. The DNA for the CDR3 is TGTGCCAGCAGTGACCCGGGACAGGGGGCAATCGGGGAGCTGTTTTTT. The full variable domain, completed using reference TRBV2 and TRBJ2-2, is EPEVTQTPSHQVTQMGQEVILRCVPISNHLYFYWYRQILGQKVEFLVSFYNNEISEKSEIFDDQFSVERPDGSNFTLKIRSTKLEDSAMYFCASSDPGQGAIGELFFGEGSRLTVL.